The present TCR beta chain was sequenced within a study of CD8 T cells in Susac syndrome. The RNA input was about 0.5 to 1 ug, and it was reverse transcribed with random hexamers. Via MiXCR, TCRdb re-called the immunoSEQ multiplex PCR reads, giving one row per CDR3 protein. The sample comprises some 150,000 distinct CDR3 sequences, approximately 95% of which are singletons, and roughly 0.14% rests with the top ten. The CDR3 totals 11 residues. V was trimmed by 3 bases and J by 5 bases, leaving 4 bases between them. The germline V gene has CDR1 LGHDT and CDR2 YNNKEL (reference sequence). Patients with Susac syndrome met diagnostic criteria that were recently defined for definite or probable disease.

The chain has TRBV3-1 and TRBJ2-5; D is ambiguous. This receptor was obtained from a human donor with Susac syndrome. Specimen: CD4+ T cells from PBMCs. This CDR3 reads CASSHSETQYF. The CDR3 nucleotides read TGTGCCAGCAGCCACTCGGAGACCCAGTACTTC.